The 9 T cell receptor beta chains below were found in one sample sequenced in a study of blood T cells in healthy people across ages. It was with a sample-barcoded 5' primer and a J-beta primer mix that a second PCR of about 6 to 12 cycles was run. TCRdb analysed the 5' RACE reads with MiXCR anew, one entry per CDR3 protein. The sample holds around 1,500,000 distinct CDR3 sequences, roughly 27% seen once. Sequences were obtained from blood. These receptors were collected from a woman aged 25 to 45 in good health.

This clonotype was seen many times. The chain links TRBV20-1 to TRBJ1-2, with 8 bases matching TRBD1. The J segment lost 2 bases and the V segment lost 6 bases, leaving 5 bases of the junction unmatched. Germline assignment: CDR1 DFQATT and CDR2 SNEGSKA (reference sequence). The CDR3 is 13 amino acids. CDR3 in DNA: TGCAGTGCAGGACAGGGTCTAAACTATGGCTACACCTTC. It encodes CSAGQGLNYGYTF.

The rearrangement uses TRBV7-9 and TRBJ2-1, with D uncertain. CDR3 length: 14 residues. Deletions cut 4 bases from V and 4 bases from J, with 11 bases between. Germline V gene lookup returns CDR1 SEHNR and CDR2 FQNEAQ (reference sequence). For the CDR3, the DNA is TGTGCCAGCAGCTCCGGCCTGGGATACAATGAGCAGTTCTTC. Translating gives CASSSGLGYNEQFF.

The chain carries TRBV3-1 and TRBJ1-2; D gene unclear. Germline CDR1 reads LGHDT; CDR2 reads YNNKEL (reference sequence). The CDR3 runs 13 residues. The V gene lost 4 bases and the J gene lost 8 bases, with 14 bases spanning the gap. CDR3 region: CASSPRAGNGYTF. The CDR3 DNA follows: TGTGCCAGCAGCCCACGAGCCGGGAACGGCTACACCTTC.

This clonotype was detected ten times or more. The chain combines TRBV29-1 with TRBJ2-5, with 11 nucleotides matching TRBD1. The CDR3 has 14 amino acids. V shed 7 bases and J 2 bases; nucleotides not matched to a gene: 6. Germline V gives CDR1 SQVTM, CDR2 ANQGSEA. The CDR3 sequence: CSAKDRGRQETQYF. CDR3 nucleotides: TGCAGCGCCAAGGACAGGGGGCGGCAAGAGACCCAGTACTTC.

As regards this clonotype: A single base separates this from a much larger clone, so it may be a read error. V and J are TRBV7-2 and TRBJ2-7; TRBD2 matches at 16 bases. Germline CDR1 is SGHTA and CDR2 is FQGNSA. CDR3 length equals 18 residues. Trimming at V came to 3 bases and at J to 4 bases, leaving 9 bases not matched to a gene. DNA for the CDR3: TGTGCCAGCAGCTTTGTCAGGGGACTAGCGGGAGGGTCGTACGAGCAGTACTTC. Encoded protein: CASSFVRGLAGGSYEQYF.

CDR3: CASSTGQGGTEAFF. CDR3 sequence (DNA): TGCGCCAGCAGCACGGGACAGGGCGGCACTGAAGCTTTCTTT. The chain combines TRBV5-1 with TRBJ1-1, with 9 bases lining up with TRBD1. There are 14 residues in the CDR3. Germline V gene data show CDR1 as SGHRS and CDR2 as YFSETQ. V lost 4 bases, J lost 4 bases, and 5 bases stayed unmatched.

The chain combines TRBV20-1 with TRBJ2-1; 14 nucleotides agree with TRBD2. The CDR3 extends over 16 amino acids. J was trimmed by 6 bases and V by 3 bases; bases with no gene match: 7. Germline CDR1 and CDR2: DFQATT and SNEGSKA (reference sequence). DNA for the CDR3: TGCAGTGCTAGCCTCGGGACTAGCGGGGGCTGCAATGAGCAGTTCTTC. Translated, it gives CSASLGTSGGCNEQFF.

The chain uses TRBV11-2 and TRBJ2-3; D possibly corresponds to TRBD2 (6 bases). V gave up 5 bases and J gave up 7 bases, with 13 bases separating them. CDR1 SGHAT and CDR2 FQNNGV come from the germline V gene. The CDR3 totals 13 residues. This chain's CDR3 is CASSPSTRNTQYF. Written as DNA, the CDR3 is TGTGCCAGCAGCCCCTCGACTAGGAATACGCAGTATTTT.

J is TRBJ1-6 and V is TRBV7-8; D gene uncertain. This CDR3 spans 14 amino acids. Germline assignment: CDR1 SGHVS and CDR2 FQNEAQ. The V end lost 6 bases, the J end lost 6 bases, and 12 bases lay between the germline ends. The CDR3 spells CASRVGALNSPLHF. The CDR3 DNA is TGTGCCAGCAGGGTGGGAGCACTTAATTCACCCCTCCACTTT.